The T cell receptor (beta chain) under discussion was sequenced for a study of blood T cell repertoires in COVID-19. Original data processing: Using reference gene primer amplification, nucleated cell counts were estimated. Assay used: immunoSEQ multiplex PCR; TCRdb lists only in-frame clones, some missing. V, J and clone size are those of that table, while D and trimming were read from the DNA. This sample has 300,000 to 400,000 clones, with about nine tenths found just once. With V trimmed by 1 base and J by 6 bases, 8 bases remained unmatched. CDR3 length: 16 residues. From germline, CDR1 is LNHNV and CDR2 YYDKDF (reference sequence).

The sequencing sample was made of peripheral blood. The origin of this receptor is a woman aged 50 to 65 with COVID-19, enrolled during active disease. The rearrangement links TRBV15 to TRBJ2-1; 8 bases line up with TRBD2. This CDR3 is CATSRGGTSQTNEQFF. Here the CDR3 DNA reads TGTGCCACCAGCAGAGGAGGGACTAGTCAGACCAATGAGCAGTTCTTC.